This T cell receptor beta chain emerged from a study of Graves' ophthalmopathy and Graves' hyperthyroidism. Enrollment excluded any patients with other autoimmune diseases, uncontrolled infections, pregnancy or lactation. On this clonotype: Its antigen is undetermined. A read error may produce the germline difference seen at one junction end.

Study observations and caveats: Sensitivity of around 86% and specificity of around 80% were achieved when a 13-signature model separated ophthalmopathy from stable hyperthyroidism.

Germline lookup yields CDR1 LNHDA and CDR2 SQIVND (reference sequence). CDR3 length: 14 amino acids. RNA transcripts provided the template for amplifying TCR beta CDR3 regions. First-round RT-PCR employed HTBI primers, with a second-round multiplex PCR after it. One entry per CDR3 protein results from TCRdb running MiXCR on the multiplex PCR reads. The profile shows about 740,000 distinct CDR3 sequences, roughly 41% of them singletons. The chain couples TRBV19 to TRBJ1-2, with unresolved D. The TCR originated in an adult man with Graves' ophthalmopathy. The source material was peripheral blood. The CDR3 here is CASSPLAASYGYTF. The CDR3 bases are TGCGCCAGTAGTCCCCTGGCGGCGAGCTATGGCTACACCTTC.